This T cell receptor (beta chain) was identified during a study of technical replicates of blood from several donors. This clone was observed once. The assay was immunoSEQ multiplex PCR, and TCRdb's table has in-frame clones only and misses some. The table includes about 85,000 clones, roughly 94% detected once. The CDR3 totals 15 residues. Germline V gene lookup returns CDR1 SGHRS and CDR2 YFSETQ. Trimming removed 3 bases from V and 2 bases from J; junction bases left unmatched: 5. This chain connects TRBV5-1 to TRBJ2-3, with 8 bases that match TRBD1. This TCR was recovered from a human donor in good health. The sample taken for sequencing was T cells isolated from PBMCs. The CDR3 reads CASSSGTGPTDTQYF. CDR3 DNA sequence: TGCGCCAGCAGCTCAGGGACAGGACCCACAGATACGCAGTATTTT.